The T cell receptor beta chain described here comes from a study of CD8 T cells in ankylosing spondylitis. This clonotype was found many times. Its antigen is not known. TCRdb called the 5' RACE reads again in MiXCR, with one record for every CDR3 protein. Among hundreds of thousands of distinct CDR3 sequences listed, more than 15% were seen once. Study findings and constraints: For ankylosing spondylitis blood, a TCR beta motif of several highly homologous variants appeared characteristic.

Germline CDR1 reads MNHEY; CDR2 reads SVGAGI. The trim removed 2 bases at V and 4 bases at J, leaving 7 bases unmatched. This CDR3 contains 15 residues. This sequence originates from a male donor with ankylosing spondylitis. J is TRBJ2-5 and V is TRBV6-5; TRBD1 aligns across 7 bases. The sample taken for sequencing was blood, either unsorted or a sorted T cell fraction (not recorded which). The CDR3 nucleotides read TGTGCCAGCAGTTACGGGACAGCTACCTCAGAGACCCAGTACTTC. Residues: CASSYGTATSETQYF.